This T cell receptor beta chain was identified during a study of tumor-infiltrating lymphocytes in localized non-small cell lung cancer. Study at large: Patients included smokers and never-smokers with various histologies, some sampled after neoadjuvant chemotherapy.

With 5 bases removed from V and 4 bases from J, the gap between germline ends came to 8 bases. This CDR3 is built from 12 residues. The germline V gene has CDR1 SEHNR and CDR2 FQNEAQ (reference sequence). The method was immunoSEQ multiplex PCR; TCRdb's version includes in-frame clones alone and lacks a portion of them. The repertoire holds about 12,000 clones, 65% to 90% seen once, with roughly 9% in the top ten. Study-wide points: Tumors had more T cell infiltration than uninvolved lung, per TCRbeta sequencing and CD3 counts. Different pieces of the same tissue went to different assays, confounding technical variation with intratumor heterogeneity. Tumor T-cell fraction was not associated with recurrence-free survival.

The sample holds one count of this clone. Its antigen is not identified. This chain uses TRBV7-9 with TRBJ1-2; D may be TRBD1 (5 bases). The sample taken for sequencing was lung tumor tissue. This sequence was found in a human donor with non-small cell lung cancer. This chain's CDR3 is CASSLDSYGYTF. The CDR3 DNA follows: TGTGCCAGCAGCCTCGACAGCTATGGCTACACCTTC.